These T cell receptor beta chains were read from a single sample in a study of blood T cell repertoires in COVID-19. Method: immunoSEQ multiplex PCR; TCRdb's copy keeps in-frame clones and lacks some. The sample consists of about 190,000 clones, about 77% of them appearing once. The source material was peripheral blood. Every receptor here comes from a woman of 80 years or more with active or convalescent COVID-19. Each CDR3 is given with its conserved first and last residue. D genes are given only for firm matches.

d_gene: -
j_gene: TRBJ1-6
v_gene: TRBV4-1
CDR3aa: CASSQVLVAPLHF

d_gene: -
j_gene: TRBJ1-2
v_gene: TRBV6-5
CDR3aa: CASSPTGSGYTF

d_gene: TRBD2
j_gene: TRBJ2-3
v_gene: TRBV6-1
CDR3aa: CASSHTSGALDTQYF

d_gene: -
j_gene: TRBJ1-5
v_gene: TRBV4-2
CDR3aa: CASSQAGDRGRNQPQHF

d_gene: -
j_gene: TRBJ2-7
v_gene: TRBV7-2
CDR3aa: CASSLLSGSYEQYF

d_gene: TRBD2
j_gene: TRBJ2-3
v_gene: TRBV11-2
CDR3aa: CASSLGGGGDTQYF

d_gene: -
j_gene: TRBJ1-2
v_gene: TRBV28
CDR3aa: CATATGTYNYGYTF

d_gene: TRBD2
j_gene: TRBJ2-7
v_gene: TRBV4-2
CDR3aa: CASSQVLAGAYEQYF

d_gene: -
j_gene: TRBJ1-1
v_gene: TRBV18
CDR3aa: CASSPSGGRNTEAFF

d_gene: TRBD1
j_gene: TRBJ2-7
v_gene: TRBV29-1
CDR3aa: CSVGAAGTGGFRLLLDEQYF

d_gene: -
j_gene: TRBJ2-5
v_gene: TRBV15
CDR3aa: CATRGRGILEQETQYF

d_gene: TRBD1
j_gene: TRBJ1-5
v_gene: TRBV2
CDR3aa: CASSEGQGKIQPQHF

d_gene: TRBD1
j_gene: TRBJ2-2
v_gene: TRBV5-1
CDR3aa: CASSLRDSNTGELFF

d_gene: TRBD1
j_gene: TRBJ1-2
v_gene: TRBV6-1
CDR3aa: CASSDDRVYGYTF

d_gene: -
j_gene: TRBJ1-1
v_gene: TRBV5-6
CDR3aa: CASSGGLVGSAEAFF

d_gene: -
j_gene: TRBJ2-5
v_gene: TRBV27
CDR3aa: CASSFLAAKWETQYF

d_gene: -
j_gene: TRBJ1-5
v_gene: TRBV6-6
CDR3aa: CASRGGGSNQPQHF

d_gene: TRBD1
j_gene: TRBJ2-5
v_gene: TRBV6-5
CDR3aa: CASRNGPPGGTQYF

d_gene: TRBD1
j_gene: TRBJ1-2
v_gene: TRBV28
CDR3aa: CASKWDRVLYGYTF

d_gene: TRBD1
j_gene: TRBJ1-5
v_gene: TRBV25-1
CDR3aa: CASSQTGGNQPQHF

d_gene: TRBD2
j_gene: TRBJ2-1
v_gene: TRBV4-3
CDR3aa: CASSQTGTSVEQFF

d_gene: -
j_gene: TRBJ2-2
v_gene: TRBV2
CDR3aa: CAGRGSGELFF

d_gene: TRBD1
j_gene: TRBJ1-2
v_gene: TRBV9
CDR3aa: CASSVPRTGLNYGYTF

d_gene: -
j_gene: TRBJ1-2
v_gene: TRBV13
CDR3aa: CASSLTLDSLKAGYTF